This T cell receptor (beta chain) was sequenced for a study of blood T cell repertoires in COVID-19. Study-level background: T cells, B-cell-depleted T cells, or PBMCs provided the cDNA or gDNA that served as material.

How the authors handled the data: For nucleated cells, counts were estimated from reference gene primer amplification. Assay: immunoSEQ multiplex PCR; the TCRdb copy retains only in-frame clones and omits some. D and trimming were read from the DNA, whereas the V and J calls and clone size are those reported in that table. The repertoire includes roughly 200,000 clones, nearly 85% of them detected once, and roughly 1.2% sits in the top ten. The Seattle patients joined while their infection was active and were tracked longitudinally afterward. CDR1 is MGHRA and CDR2 is YSYEKL in the germline V gene. V was clipped by 0 bases and J by 6 bases; unmatched bases: 7. The CDR3 is made up of 16 amino acids. In its sample, this clone was seen a few times.

Source material: peripheral blood. This sequence originates from a woman aged 25 to 39 with COVID-19, enrolled during active disease. J is TRBJ2-2 and V is TRBV4-1, with 7 bases fitting TRBD2. The CDR3 DNA reads as TGCGCCAGCAGCCAAGAGGCGGCGGGAGTAGCCGGGGAGCTGTTTTTT. Translation: CASSQEAAGVAGELFF.